This T cell receptor (beta chain) emerged from a study of shared clonotypes between healthy human individuals. Clones were read by immunoSEQ multiplex PCR, and TCRdb kept only the in-frame ones, dropping some. The profile shows about 2.4 million clones, about 92% of them singletons. The CDR3 has 14 residues. After removal of 3 bases from V and 7 bases from J, the junction contained 7 bases not matched to a gene. Per the germline V gene, CDR1 is KGHSH and CDR2 is LQKENI. V usage is TRBV18 and J usage is TRBJ2-7; 9 bases are shared with TRBD1. Source material: naive CD4+ T cells sorted from blood. Indicated subset: CD45RA+ positively selected. This TCR came from a man between 18 and 35 years old in good health. The CDR3 protein is CASSPANRGLEQYF. The CDR3 DNA sequence: TGTGCCAGCTCACCCGCCAACAGGGGGCTTGAGCAGTACTTC.